The clone carrying this TCR beta chain has a count of ten or more. Its antigen remains unknown. The sample comes from a study of CD8 T cells in ankylosing spondylitis. Quantitative barcoded 5'-RACE was used to prepare TCR beta libraries. TCRdb re-derived calls from the 5' RACE reads in MiXCR, one entry per CDR3 protein. The table includes hundreds of thousands of distinct CDR3 sequences, around 20% detected once. V was cut by 3 bases and J by 0 bases, with 15 bases left in between. The CDR3 is 16 amino acids. CDR1 and CDR2 from the germline V gene are SGHTA and FQGNSA. Overall study findings and caveats: Reportedly, disease-linked clones are significantly enriched in ankylosing spondylitis patients' matched synovial fluid. About 8 highly homologous variants made up a TCR beta motif that seemed to typify ankylosing spondylitis blood. Disease-linked clones bore a CD8+ phenotype and were relatively rare in peripheral blood.

The receptor was derived from a female donor with ankylosing spondylitis or in good health (not recorded which). The chain links TRBV7-2 to TRBJ2-7; D is uncertain. Specimen: blood, either unsorted or a sorted T cell fraction (not recorded which). The CDR3 is CASSLVGGSSSYEQYF. Here the CDR3 DNA reads TGTGCCAGCAGCTTGGTCGGCGGCAGTAGCTCCTACGAGCAGTACTTC.